A single sample gave rise to the 23 T cell receptor beta chains below, sequenced in a study of CXCR3-negative and CXCR3-positive naive CD8 T cells. With UMI labels, 5' RACE was used to prepare the TRB cDNA libraries. From its re-call of the 5' RACE reads, TCRdb lists each CDR3 protein once, without DNA. This specimen shows around 29,000 distinct CDR3 sequences; the ten leading clones hold approximately 10%. Material for sequencing was memory CD8+ T cells from blood. These TCRs come from a human donor in good health. Some clones in this sample may be carry-over from other donors' samples.

The rearrangement links TRBV7-9 to TRBJ1-1; lacking DNA, the TRBD1 call made by TCRdb goes unchecked. From germline, CDR1 is SEHNR and CDR2 FQNEAQ (reference sequence). The CDR3 covers 13 residues. The CDR3 sequence: CASSGGWSAEAFF.

This chain uses TRBV10-3 with TRBJ1-5; TCRdb's D gene call, TRBD1, goes unchecked for lack of DNA. The CDR3 is 16 residues long. Germline-derived CDR1 and CDR2 are ENHRY and SYGVKD. The CDR3 sequence: CAIRVSDRASNQPQHF.

CDR3 amino acids: CASSWQGTDEQFF. This chain uses TRBV7-9 with TRBJ2-1. The germline V gene has CDR1 SEHNR and CDR2 FQNEAQ (reference sequence). CDR3 length: 13 residues.

The chain has TRBV13 and TRBJ1-5; there is no DNA to check the TCRdb D call of TRBD1. The germline V gene has CDR1 PRHDT and CDR2 FYEKMQ (reference sequence). The CDR3 spans 16 residues. The CDR3 reads CASSPRGQGVDQPQHF.

This chain connects TRBV6-5 to TRBJ2-7; checking the TCRdb D call of TRBD2 is not possible without DNA. Looked up from germline, CDR1 is MNHEY and CDR2 is SVGAGI. This CDR3 region has 14 residues. The CDR3 sequence is CASSLAGPFYEQYF.

The V gene is TRBV20-1, the J gene TRBJ2-1; TCRdb proposes TRBD2, but this gene call is untestable without DNA. This CDR3 is built from 14 residues. The germline V gene encodes CDR1 DFQATT and CDR2 SNEGSKA (reference sequence). The chain's CDR3 is CSARGPLVSGEQFF.

The chain is built from TRBV4-2 and TRBJ2-7; the TCRdb D gene call, TRBD2, has no DNA to confirm it. Germline V gene sequence: CDR1 LGHNA, CDR2 YNFKEQ. CDR3 length: 14 amino acids. The CDR3 protein is CASSQEEGAYEQYF.

This chain connects TRBV9 to TRBJ2-3. Germline V CDR1 and CDR2: SGDLS, YYNGEE. The CDR3 is 13 residues long. This CDR3 reads CGSSMGHTDTQYF.

The chain uses TRBV20-1 and TRBJ2-1; TCRdb reports TRBD1, a call that lacks DNA to check it against. CDR3 length equals 15 residues. Per germline, CDR1 DFQATT and CDR2 SNEGSKA (reference sequence). CDR3 region: CSAREVSSGYNEQFF.

The chain employs TRBV7-9 and TRBJ1-6; TCRdb reports TRBD1, a call that lacks DNA to check it against. The germline V gene encodes CDR1 SEHNR and CDR2 FQNEAQ (reference sequence). CDR3 length: 20 residues. The chain's CDR3 is CASSRAGGQGLLSYNSPLHF.

The gene calls are TRBV5-1 and TRBJ1-1. CDR1 and CDR2 from the germline V gene are SGHRS and YFSETQ. This CDR3 comprises 11 residues. CDR3 in amino acids: CASSASGRAFF.

This chain connects TRBV11-3 to TRBJ1-3; lacking DNA, the TRBD1 call made by TCRdb goes unchecked. The CDR3 contains 14 residues. Germline V CDR1 and CDR2: SGHNT, YENEEA. CDR3 loop: CASSSYGGRNTKYF.

CDR3 sequence reads: CASIPGGHYGDATEAFF. The chain carries TRBV6-5 and TRBJ1-1; the D gene TCRdb calls, TRBD1, cannot be checked with no DNA. Per germline, CDR1 MNHEY and CDR2 SVGAGI. The CDR3 length is 17 residues.

This chain links TRBV12-3 or TRBV12-4 with TRBJ2-7. The length of the CDR3 is 13 residues. The chain's CDR3 is CASSLGYGYEQYF.

This CDR3 is CAIYSGGPYEQYF. The chain has TRBV6-6 and TRBJ2-7; TCRdb's D gene call, TRBD2, goes unchecked for lack of DNA. Germline V lookup: CDR1 MNHNY, CDR2 SVGAGI (reference sequence). The CDR3 has 13 amino acids.

The genes are TRBV6-5 and TRBJ2-1; absent DNA, TCRdb's TRBD1 call cannot be checked. The germline V gene encodes CDR1 MNHEY and CDR2 SVGAGI. This CDR3 comprises 15 residues. The CDR3 is CASSHLQGAYNEQFF.

The chain couples TRBV29-1 to TRBJ2-1; TCRdb's D call of TRBD2 is untestable without DNA. CDR1 is SQVTM and CDR2 is ANQGSEA in the germline V gene. The CDR3 covers 14 residues. This chain's CDR3 is CSVVGGRTYNEQFF.

This chain connects TRBV28 to TRBJ2-1; TCRdb picks TRBD2, but there is no DNA to check that call. Looked up from germline, CDR1 is MDHEN and CDR2 is SYDVKM. The CDR3 is made up of 12 amino acids. CDR3 region: CASKTLEHEQFF.

The chain carries TRBV20-1 and TRBJ2-1; TCRdb indicates TRBD1, and absent DNA this call remains unverified. CDR1 DFQATT and CDR2 SNEGSKA come from the germline V gene (reference sequence). The CDR3 is 14 residues long. The CDR3 protein is CSARGYETGRPQFF.

The chain has TRBV6-5 and TRBJ2-2; without DNA, the TCRdb call of TRBD1 cannot be checked. The V gene's germline CDR1 is MNHEY and CDR2 SVGAGI. There are 14 residues in the CDR3. The CDR3 loop is CASNLGGGTGELFF.

The chain uses TRBV19 and TRBJ1-1; TCRdb's D call, TRBD1, is unchecked because there is no DNA. This CDR3 is built from 13 residues. Germline CDR1 LNHDA, CDR2 SQIVND (reference sequence). This CDR3 is CASTRTGNTEAFF.

This chain links TRBV6-5 with TRBJ1-1; TCRdb indicates TRBD1, and absent DNA this call remains unverified. The CDR3 covers 13 residues. CDR1 is MNHEY and CDR2 is SVGAGI in the germline V gene. The CDR3 is CASSHRGPTEAFF.

This chain joins TRBV20-1 and TRBJ2-7; TCRdb picks TRBD1, but there is no DNA to check that call. The CDR3 extends over 15 amino acids. CDR1 and CDR2 (germline): DFQATT, SNEGSKA (reference sequence). The CDR3 reads CSAMVMGTVLHEQYF.